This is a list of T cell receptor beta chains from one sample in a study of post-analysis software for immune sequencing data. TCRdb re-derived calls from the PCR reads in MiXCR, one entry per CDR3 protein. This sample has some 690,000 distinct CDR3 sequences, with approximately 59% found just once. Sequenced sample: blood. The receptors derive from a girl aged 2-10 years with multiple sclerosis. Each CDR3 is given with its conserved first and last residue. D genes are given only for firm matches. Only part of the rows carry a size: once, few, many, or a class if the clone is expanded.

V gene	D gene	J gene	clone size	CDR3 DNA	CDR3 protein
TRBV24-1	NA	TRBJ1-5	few	TGTGCCACCAGTGACCGTAGCAATCAGCCCCAGCATTTT	CATSDRSNQPQHF
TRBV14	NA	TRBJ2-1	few	TGTGCCAGCAGTCTTCAGTACAGCTCCTACAATGAGCAGTTCTTC	CASSLQYSSYNEQFF
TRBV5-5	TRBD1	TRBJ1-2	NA	TGTGCCAGCAGCTACGGGGACAGGCGACTTAACTATGGCTACACCTTC	CASSYGDRRLNYGYTF
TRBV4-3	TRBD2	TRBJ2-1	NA	TGCGCCAGCAGCCAAGAAAGTGCTAGCGGGGGGCAACGGGAGCAGTTCTTC	CASSQESASGGQREQFF
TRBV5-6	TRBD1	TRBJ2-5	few	TGTGCCAGCAGCTTGAGGTCGGGACAGGGGGTGGAGACCCAGTACTTC	CASSLRSGQGVETQYF
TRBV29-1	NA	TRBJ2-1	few	TGCAGCGTTGCAGGGCCGAATGAGCAGTTCTTC	CSVAGPNEQFF
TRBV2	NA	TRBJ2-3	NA	TGTGCCAGCAGGGAAGGGCAGTTCACAGATACGCAGTATTTT	CASREGQFTDTQYF
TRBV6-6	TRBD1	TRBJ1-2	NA	TGTGCCAGCAGTCATGGGACAGGGTTTAATGGCTACACCTTC	CASSHGTGFNGYTF
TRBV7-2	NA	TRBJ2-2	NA	TGTGCCAGCAGCCAAGGCCCGAGTCACCTTGCCGGAGAGCTGTTTTTT	CASSQGPSHLAGELFF
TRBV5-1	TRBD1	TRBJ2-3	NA	TGCGCCAGCAGCCTTCGGACAGGGGGCCTTACAGATACGCAGTATTTT	CASSLRTGGLTDTQYF
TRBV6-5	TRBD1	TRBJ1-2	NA	TGTGCCAGCGGCGACAGGGACGCCTATGGCTACACCTTC	CASGDRDAYGYTF
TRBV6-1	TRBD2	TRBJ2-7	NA	TGTGCCAGCAGTGACCCGGGCGGGAGTCCTAGCTCCTACGAGCAGTACTTC	CASSDPGGSPSSYEQYF
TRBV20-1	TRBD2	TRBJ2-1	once	TGCAGTGCTAGAGATCTCGGACTAGCGGGAGGAAAGAGCTCCTACAATGAGCAGTTCTTC	CSARDLGLAGGKSSYNEQFF
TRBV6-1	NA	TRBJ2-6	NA	TGTGCCAGCAGTAAACTGAGACAGGGAGGCACTGGGGCCAACGTCCTGACTTTC	CASSKLRQGGTGANVLTF
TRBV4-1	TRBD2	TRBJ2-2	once	TGCGCCAGCAGCCAGCCGGGACTAGCGGTCACCGGGGAGCTGTTTTTT	CASSQPGLAVTGELFF
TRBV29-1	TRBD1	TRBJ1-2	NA	TGCAGCGTGGGACAGGGGGCCGAGGGCTACACCTTC	CSVGQGAEGYTF
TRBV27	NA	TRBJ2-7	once	TGTGCCAGCAGGACCAATCGGGACCCCCCCTACGAGCAGTACTTC	CASRTNRDPPYEQYF
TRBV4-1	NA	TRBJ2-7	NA	TGCGCCAGCAGCCAAGTGGATAGCCACTCTTACGAGCAGTACTTC	CASSQVDSHSYEQYF
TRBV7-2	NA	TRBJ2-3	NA	TGTGCCAGCAGCTATTTGACTGGGAGCACAGATACGCAGTATTTT	CASSYLTGSTDTQYF
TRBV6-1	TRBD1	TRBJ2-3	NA	TGTGCCAGCAGCGGCCAGACAGGGGGGCTCACAGATACGCAGTATTTT	CASSGQTGGLTDTQYF
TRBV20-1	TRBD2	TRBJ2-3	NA	TGCAGTGCTAGCCCCGTTACTAGCGGGGGGACGGATACGCAGTATTTT	CSASPVTSGGTDTQYF
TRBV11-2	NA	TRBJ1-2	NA	TGTGCCAGCAGCTTAGGGATTGGGGAGGCCGGCTACACCTTC	CASSLGIGEAGYTF
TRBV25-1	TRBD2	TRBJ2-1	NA	TGTGCCAGCAGTGCTAGCGGGGCTAGCTCCTACAATGAGCAGTTCTTC	CASSASGASSYNEQFF
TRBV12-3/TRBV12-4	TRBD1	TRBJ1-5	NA	TGTGCCAGCAGCTGGACAGGCCCCGCGGGGTATGGCAATCAGCCCCAGCATTTT	CASSWTGPAGYGNQPQHF
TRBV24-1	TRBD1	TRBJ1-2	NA	TGTGCCACCAGTGACTCGAGCGACAGGGCCTATGGCTACACCTTC	CATSDSSDRAYGYTF
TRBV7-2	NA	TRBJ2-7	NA	TGTGCCAGCAGCCGGGGCTTCGGTAGCGAGCAGTACTTC	CASSRGFGSEQYF
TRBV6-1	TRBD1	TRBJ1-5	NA	TGTGCCAGCAGCGAAATAGGACAGGACAATCAGCCCCAGCATTTT	CASSEIGQDNQPQHF
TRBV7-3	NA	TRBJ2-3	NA	TGTGCCAGCAGCCCGGGGACACCTCCTAGCACAGATACGCAGTATTTT	CASSPGTPPSTDTQYF
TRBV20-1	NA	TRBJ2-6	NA	TGCAGTGCCCCGTGGTCTGGGGCCAACGTCCTGACTTTC	CSAPWSGANVLTF
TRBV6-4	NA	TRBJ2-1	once	TGTGCCAGCAGTGACGAGCGGAGCTCCTACAATGAGCAGTTCTTC	CASSDERSSYNEQFF
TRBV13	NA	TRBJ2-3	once	TGTGCCAGCAGCCTCTCCCCAGGGAATACGCAGTATTTT	CASSLSPGNTQYF
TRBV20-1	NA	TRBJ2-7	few	TGCAGTGCCTCAAAGGACCAGCGACGGTACTTC	CSASKDQRRYF
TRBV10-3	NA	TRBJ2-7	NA	TGTGCCATCAGTGATAGGGACACGATCTACGAGCAGTACTTC	CAISDRDTIYEQYF
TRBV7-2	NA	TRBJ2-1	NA	TGTGCCAGCGGCTTTTCGGGAGCCCCCTACAATGAGCAGTTCTTC	CASGFSGAPYNEQFF
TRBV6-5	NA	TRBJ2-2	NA	TGTGCCAGCAGTCAGGCGACTAAGACAACCGGGGAGCTGTTTTTT	CASSQATKTTGELFF
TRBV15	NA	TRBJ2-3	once	TGTGCCACCAGCAGAAACAGCGGGAGCACAGATACGCAGTATTTT	CATSRNSGSTDTQYF
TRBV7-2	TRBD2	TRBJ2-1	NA	TGTGCCAGCAGCTTCTCCGGGACTATCTACAATGAGCAGTTCTTC	CASSFSGTIYNEQFF
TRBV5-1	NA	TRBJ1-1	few	TGTGCCAGCAGCCCCACCGGACCGAACACTGAAGCTTTCTTT	CASSPTGPNTEAFF
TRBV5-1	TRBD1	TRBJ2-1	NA	TGCGCCAGCAGCTTCTCCGGGACAGGGTTCAATGAGCAGTTCTTC	CASSFSGTGFNEQFF
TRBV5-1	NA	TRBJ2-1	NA	TGCGCCAGCAGCTTGACGGCGATCAATGAGCAGTTCTTC	CASSLTAINEQFF
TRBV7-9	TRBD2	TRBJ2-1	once	TGTGCCAGCAGCTTCCCGGGACTAGCGTCGAGGAATGAGCAGTTCTTC	CASSFPGLASRNEQFF
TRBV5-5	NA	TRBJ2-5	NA	TGTGCCAGCAGCCCTCGAGGGGCGGGGGAGACCCAGTACTTC	CASSPRGAGETQYF
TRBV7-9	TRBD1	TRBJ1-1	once	TGTGCCAGCAGCCGACAACAGGGGAGGGGGACTGAAGCTTTCTTT	CASSRQQGRGTEAFF
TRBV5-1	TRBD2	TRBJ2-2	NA	TGCGCCAGCAGCCCGGGACTAGCGGGACCCGGGGAGCTGTTTTTT	CASSPGLAGPGELFF
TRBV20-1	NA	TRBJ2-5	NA	TGCAGTGCTAGTGAAGGTGGGGTAGAGACCCAGTACTTC	CSASEGGVETQYF
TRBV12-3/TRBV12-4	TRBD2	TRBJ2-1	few	TGTGCCAGCAGCCCACATAGCGGGAAAGAAGAGCAGTTCTTC	CASSPHSGKEEQFF
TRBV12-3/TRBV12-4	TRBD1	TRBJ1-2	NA	TGTGCCAGCACCGACAGGGGCTATGGCTACACCTTC	CASTDRGYGYTF
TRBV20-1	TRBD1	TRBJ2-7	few	TGCAGTGCTAGAGATCCGGGACAGGGGGAGTACGAGCAGTACTTC	CSARDPGQGEYEQYF
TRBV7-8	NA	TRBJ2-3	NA	TGTGCCAGCAGCTTAGCGCTGGGGAGCTCGGCGCAGTATTTT	CASSLALGSSAQYF
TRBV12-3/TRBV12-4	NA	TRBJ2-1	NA	TGTGCCAGCAGTTTAGTATTGACCAATTGGGGTGAGCAGTTCTTC	CASSLVLTNWGEQFF
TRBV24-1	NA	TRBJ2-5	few	TGTGCCACCAGTGATTTGCGCCCAGGGGAGGAAGAGACCCAGTACTTC	CATSDLRPGEEETQYF
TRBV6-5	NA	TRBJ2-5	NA	TGTGCCAGCAGGCCCCAAGGGGGACGCGAGACCCAGTACTTC	CASRPQGGRETQYF
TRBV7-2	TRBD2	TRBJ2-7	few	TGTGCCAGCAGCCCCCCGGGCGGGAGTAATGAGCAGTACTTC	CASSPPGGSNEQYF
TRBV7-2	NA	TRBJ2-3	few	TGTGCCAGCAGCTCCCGTGCGGGGCTGTACACAGATACGCAGTATTTT	CASSSRAGLYTDTQYF
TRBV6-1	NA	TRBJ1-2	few	TGTGCCAGCAACCCGGACAGCCACTATGGCTACACCTTC	CASNPDSHYGYTF
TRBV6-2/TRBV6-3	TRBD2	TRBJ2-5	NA	TGTGCCAGCAGTTATACTAGCGGGGTGTACCAAGAGACCCAGTACTTC	CASSYTSGVYQETQYF
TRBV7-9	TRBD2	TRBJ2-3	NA	TGTGTCACCAGCCGCGGGACTATAAGGGGCACAGATACGCAGTATTTT	CVTSRGTIRGTDTQYF